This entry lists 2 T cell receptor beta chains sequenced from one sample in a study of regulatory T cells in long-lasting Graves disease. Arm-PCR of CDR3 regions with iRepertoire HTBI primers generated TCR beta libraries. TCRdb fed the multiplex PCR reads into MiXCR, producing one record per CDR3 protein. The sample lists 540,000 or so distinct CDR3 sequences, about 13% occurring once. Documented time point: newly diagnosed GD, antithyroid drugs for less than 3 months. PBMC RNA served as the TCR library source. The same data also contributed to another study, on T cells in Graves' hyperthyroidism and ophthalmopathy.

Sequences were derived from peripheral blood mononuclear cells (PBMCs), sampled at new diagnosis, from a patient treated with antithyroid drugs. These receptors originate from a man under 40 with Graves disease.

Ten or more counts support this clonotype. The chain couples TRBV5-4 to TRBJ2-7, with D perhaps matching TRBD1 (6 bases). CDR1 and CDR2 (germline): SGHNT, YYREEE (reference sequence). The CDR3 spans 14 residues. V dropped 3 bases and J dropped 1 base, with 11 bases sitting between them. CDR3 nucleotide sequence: TGTGCCAGCAGCTCGGCGGACAGATCCTACGAGCAGTACTTC. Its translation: CASSSADRSYEQYF.

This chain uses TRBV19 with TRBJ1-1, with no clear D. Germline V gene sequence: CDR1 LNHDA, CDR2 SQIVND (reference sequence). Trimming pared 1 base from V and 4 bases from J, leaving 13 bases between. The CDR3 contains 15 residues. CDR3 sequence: CASSIAEVLTTEAFF. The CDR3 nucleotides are TGTGCCAGTAGTATAGCTGAGGTCCTAACCACTGAAGCTTTCTTT. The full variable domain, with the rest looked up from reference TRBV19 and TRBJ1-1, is DGGITQSPKYLFRKEGQNVTLSCEQNLNHDAMYWYRQDPGQGLRLIYYSQIVNDFQKGDIAEGYSVSREKKESFPLTVTSAQKNPTAFYLCASSIAEVLTTEAFFGQGTRLTVV.